In this sample, the clone carrying this T cell receptor (beta chain) turned up a few times. Its matching antigen is unknown. TCRdb fed the reads into MiXCR, producing one record per CDR3 protein. The table lists some 350,000 distinct CDR3 sequences, 18% of them singletons. The sample is drawn from a study of T cell repertoires in cytomegalovirus infection. Whole-study context: Matching HLA type, along with CMV infection, was indicated by public TCR beta signatures. Study-wide points: Cumulative public TCR beta family frequency identified carriers of CMV plus the relevant HLA. In two of eight donors, the top clonotype was HLA-C-restricted CMV-specific.

Trimming took 4 bases from V and 4 from J; bases not matched to a gene: 7. The CDR3 consists of 15 residues. Germline CDR1 is SGHVS and CDR2 is FQNEAQ. This chain uses TRBV7-8 with TRBJ1-5, with 7 bases matching TRBD1. The source is a human donor in good health (CMV status not recorded). Some clones in this sample may be carry-over from other donors' samples. Sequencing was performed on PBMCs. CDR3 coding DNA: TGTGCCAGCAGCTCATTTACAGGGGATAATCAGCCCCAGCATTTT. Protein: CASSSFTGDNQPQHF.